These T cell receptor beta chains were read from a single sample in a study of CD8+CD57+ T cells in acquired aplastic anemia. TCRdb independently ran MiXCR on the reads; one entry per CDR3 protein. The sample lists roughly 240,000 distinct CDR3 sequences, 47% occurring once. The sequencing sample was made of sorted CD4+, CD8+, or CD8+CD57+ T cells (not recorded which) from PBMCs. These TCRs come from a human donor with aplastic anemia. The CDR3 runs from the conserved cysteine through the conserved F or W. D genes are given only for firm matches. Clone size is shown for a subset of rows, as once, few, many or a class of expanded clone.

v_call	cdr3_length	d_call	j_call	clone_size	cdr3_nt	cdr3_aa
TRBV15	15	.	TRBJ1-2	once	TGTGCCACCAGCAGAGATCGCCAGGAAGCCTATGGCTACACCTTC	CATSRDRQEAYGYTF
TRBV7-9	16	.	TRBJ1-1	many	TGTGCCAGCAGCCTCGCCCCGTCTAGATTGGGGGCTGAAGCTTTCTTT	CASSLAPSRLGAEAFF
TRBV9	16	.	TRBJ1-1	many	TGTGCCAGCAGCGATCCAACAGGGAATTGGAACACTGAAGCTTTCTTT	CASSDPTGNWNTEAFF
TRBV10-3	15	TRBD2	TRBJ2-3	.	TGTGCCATCAGTGAAACAGGACTAGCCTGGGATACGCAGTATTTT	CAISETGLAWDTQYF
TRBV7-2	15	.	TRBJ2-7	.	TGTGCCAGCAGCTTGGAGAGGGGCCCCTCCTACGAGCAGTACTTC	CASSLERGPSYEQYF
TRBV12-3/TRBV12-4	12	.	TRBJ2-7	many	TGTGCCAGCTTGGGGCCCCCACGCGAGCAGTACTTC	CASLGPPREQYF
TRBV13	17	TRBD1	TRBJ1-6	many	TGTGCCAGCAGCCCCGAGATCACGACAGGGGGCTCCCCCCCCCTCCACTTT	CASSPEITTGGSPPLHF
TRBV15	14	.	TRBJ2-7	many	TGTGCCACCAGCAGAGGTGGGCGGTACTACGAGCAGTACTTC	CATSRGGRYYEQYF
TRBV9	13	.	TRBJ1-2	many	TGTGCCAGCGGTCCGACAGCTAACTATGGCTACACCTTC	CASGPTANYGYTF
TRBV20-1	15	.	TRBJ1-3	.	TGCAGTGCTAGCAGACAGCTCTCGACTGGAAACACCATATATTTT	CSASRQLSTGNTIYF
TRBV5-4	13	.	TRBJ2-7	.	TGTGCCAGCGCTGGCCTTAGGGGGTACGAGCAGTACTTC	CASAGLRGYEQYF
TRBV2	15	TRBD1	TRBJ2-3	.	TGTGCCAGCAGTTTACGTGGGACAGGGTCCGATACGCAGTATTTT	CASSLRGTGSDTQYF
TRBV5-1	13	TRBD1	TRBJ1-2	many	TGCGCCAGCAGCGGGGGGACAGATTATGGCTACACCTTC	CASSGGTDYGYTF
TRBV6-5	15	TRBD1	TRBJ2-7	many	TGTGCCAGCAGTACCCTGACAGGGGCACCCTACGAGCAGTACTTC	CASSTLTGAPYEQYF
TRBV10-3	15	.	TRBJ2-5	.	TGTGCCATCAGTGAGAGGGGGGGGGCCGGTGAGACCCAGTACTTC	CAISERGGAGETQYF
TRBV20-1	15	.	TRBJ2-5	.	TGCAGTGCTAGAGCCGACCTTATGATCCAAGAGACCCAGTACTTC	CSARADLMIQETQYF
TRBV27	14	TRBD2	TRBJ2-7	many	TGTGCCAGCAATGAGGGGACTAGATCGGGTGAGCAGTACTTC	CASNEGTRSGEQYF
TRBV2	13	.	TRBJ1-5	.	TGTGCCAGCAGTGGGACAAGAGATCAGCCCCAGCATTTT	CASSGTRDQPQHF
TRBV5-1	15	.	TRBJ2-1	.	TGCGCCAGCAGCTTGCTGGGGGGAGGATACAATGAGCAGTTCTTC	CASSLLGGGYNEQFF